This T cell receptor (beta chain) was sequenced during a study of blood T cell repertoires in COVID-19. Turning to the study itself: Acute and convalescent COVID-19 specimens originated in the United States, Italy and Spain. PBMCs, B-cell-depleted T cells, or T cells were the source of the cDNA or gDNA that made up the material.

In the authors' workflow: Cell counts per sample came from amplifying reference gene primers. Repertoires were generated with immunoSEQ multiplex PCR, while TCRdb's copy carries only in-frame clones and drops some. V, J and clone size are those of that table, while D and trimming were read from the DNA. The sample shows roughly 190,000 clones, about 88% of them seen only once. Germline loops: CDR1 SGHTA, CDR2 FQGNSA. V was clipped by 4 bases and J by 9 bases, with 16 bases between them. CDR3 length: 14 amino acids. The chain recombines TRBV7-2 with TRBJ2-1; D perhaps matches TRBD1 (6 bases). The clonotype originates from a woman in her thirties or forties who had recovered from COVID-19. What was sequenced was peripheral blood. CDR3 DNA sequence: TGTGCCAGCAGCTCCCGACAGGTGGTCGGTGAGCAGTTCTTC. Protein product: CASSSRQVVGEQFF.